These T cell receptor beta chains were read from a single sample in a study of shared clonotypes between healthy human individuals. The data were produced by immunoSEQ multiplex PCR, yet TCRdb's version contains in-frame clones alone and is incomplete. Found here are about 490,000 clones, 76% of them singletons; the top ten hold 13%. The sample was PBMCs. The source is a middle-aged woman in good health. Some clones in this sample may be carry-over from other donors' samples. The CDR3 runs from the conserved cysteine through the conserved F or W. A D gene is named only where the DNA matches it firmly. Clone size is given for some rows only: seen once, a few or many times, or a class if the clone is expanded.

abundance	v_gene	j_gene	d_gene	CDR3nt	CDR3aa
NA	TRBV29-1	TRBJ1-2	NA	TGCAGCGTTTCAGACACCTATGGCTACACCTTC	CSVSDTYGYTF
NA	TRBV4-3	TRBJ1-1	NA	TGCGCCAGCAGCCAACTCGTCCCGGGTCGGACTGAAGCTTTCTTT	CASSQLVPGRTEAFF
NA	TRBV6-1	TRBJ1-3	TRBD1	TGTGCCAGCAGCCAGGACAGGGGACAGGACACCATATATTTT	CASSQDRGQDTIYF
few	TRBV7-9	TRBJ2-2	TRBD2	TGTGCCAGCAGGGCCACTAGCGGACCGAACACCGGGGAGCTGTTTTTT	CASRATSGPNTGELFF
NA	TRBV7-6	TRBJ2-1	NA	TGTGCCAGCAGCTCCTACCTCGCGCTCCACAATGAGCAGTTCTTC	CASSSYLALHNEQFF
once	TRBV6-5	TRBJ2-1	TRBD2	TGTGCCAGCAGAGGGACTAGCGGGATGAGTGAGCAGTTCTTC	CASRGTSGMSEQFF
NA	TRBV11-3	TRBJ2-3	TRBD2	TGTGCCAGCAGCTCCGGACTAGCGGGAGTCCCAGATACGCAGTATTTT	CASSSGLAGVPDTQYF
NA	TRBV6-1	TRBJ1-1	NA	TGTGCCAGCAGTGAATCCCTCGGCAGGGGGAACACTGAAGCTTTCTTT	CASSESLGRGNTEAFF
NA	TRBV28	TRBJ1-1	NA	TGTGCCAGCAGTTACAGCTACACTGAAGCTTTCTTT	CASSYSYTEAFF
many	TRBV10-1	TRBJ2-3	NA	TGCGCCAGCAGTGAGTCGGGATCTTACACAGATACGCAGTATTTT	CASSESGSYTDTQYF
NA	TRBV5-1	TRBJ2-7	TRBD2	TGCGCCAGCAGCGGGACTAGCGGGATGTACGAGCAGTACTTC	CASSGTSGMYEQYF
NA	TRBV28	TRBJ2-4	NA	TGTGCCAGCAGGATGGGGGAAAACATTCAGTACTTC	CASRMGENIQYF
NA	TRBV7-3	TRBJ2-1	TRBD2	TGTGCCAGCAGCTCGAGGGGGACTAGCGCGTCTGAGCAGTTCTTC	CASSSRGTSASEQFF
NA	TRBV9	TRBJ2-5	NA	TGTGCCAGCAGCGTAGGGGCCAGCCAAGAGACCCAGTACTTC	CASSVGASQETQYF
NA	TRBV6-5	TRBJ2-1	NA	TGTGCCAGCAGTTACTCGACGGGGGTGACATACAATGAGCAGTTCTTC	CASSYSTGVTYNEQFF
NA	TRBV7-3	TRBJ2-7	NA	TGTGCCAGCAGCTCCGGCGGGGAGACCGAGCAGTACTTC	CASSSGGETEQYF
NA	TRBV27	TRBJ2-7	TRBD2	TGTGCCAGCAGTATTCTCCCGGGACTAGCGGACACCTACGAGCAGTACTTC	CASSILPGLADTYEQYF
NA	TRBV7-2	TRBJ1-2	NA	TGTGCCAGCAGCTTATGGGGCGGCAGGACCAACTATGGCTACACCTTC	CASSLWGGRTNYGYTF
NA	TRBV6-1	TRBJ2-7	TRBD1	TGTGCCAGCAGTCCTCAGGACAGGGTGGGATACGAGCAGTACTTC	CASSPQDRVGYEQYF
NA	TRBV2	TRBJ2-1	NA	TGTGCCAGCAGTGCAAGGACAGACCCCTACAATGAGCAGTTCTTC	CASSARTDPYNEQFF
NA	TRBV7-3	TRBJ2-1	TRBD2	TGTGCCAGCAGCTTAAATAGGGTGTCGGGCGGGAGGAAGGGGGATGAGCAGTTCTTC	CASSLNRVSGGRKGDEQFF
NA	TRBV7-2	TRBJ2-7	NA	TGTGCCAGCAGCCGCGCGGATCCCTACGAGCAGTACTTC	CASSRADPYEQYF
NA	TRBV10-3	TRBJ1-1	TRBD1	TGTGCCATCAGTATACATGACAGGGGCGGAGGGAACACTGAAGCTTTCTTT	CAISIHDRGGGNTEAFF
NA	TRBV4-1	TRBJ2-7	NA	TGCGCCAGCAGCCCCCCGGGACACCGGAGCTCCTACGAGCAGTACTTC	CASSPPGHRSSYEQYF
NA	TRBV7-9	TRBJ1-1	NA	TGTGCCAGCACGGGGGTGGTTCTAGACACTGAAGCTTTCTTT	CASTGVVLDTEAFF
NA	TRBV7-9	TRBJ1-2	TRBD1	TGTGCCACCCAACCCTCCGGGACAGCTGACTATGGCTACACCTTC	CATQPSGTADYGYTF
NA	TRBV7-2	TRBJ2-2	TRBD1	TGTGCCAGCAGCCTTGACGAAGGGGGCAGGGTCTACACCGGGGAGCTGTTTTTT	CASSLDEGGRVYTGELFF
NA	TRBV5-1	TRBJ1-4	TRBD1	TGCGCCAGCAGCTTGGCCGGGACAGGGGAATCGGGGGAAAAACTGTTTTTT	CASSLAGTGESGEKLFF
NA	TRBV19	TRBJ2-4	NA	TGTGCCAGTAGTAGCCTCGGACTAGCCAAAAACATTCAGTACTTC	CASSSLGLAKNIQYF
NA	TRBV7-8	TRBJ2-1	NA	TGTGCCAGCAGCTTAGTTCTGGGCAATGAGCAGTTCTTC	CASSLVLGNEQFF
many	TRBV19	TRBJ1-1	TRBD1	TGTGCCAGTAGTAAACAGGGGTCCATGAACACTGAAGCTTTCTTT	CASSKQGSMNTEAFF
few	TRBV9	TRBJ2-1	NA	TGTGCCAGCAGCGCGGACTCTTACAATGAGCAGTTCTTC	CASSADSYNEQFF
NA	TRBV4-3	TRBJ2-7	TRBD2	TGCGCCAGCAGCCACACCGATACTAGCGGCAGCATCTACGAGCAGTACTTC	CASSHTDTSGSIYEQYF
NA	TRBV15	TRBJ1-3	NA	TGTGCCACCAGCAGATTTGTCTCTGGAAACACCATATATTTT	CATSRFVSGNTIYF
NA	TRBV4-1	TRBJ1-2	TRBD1	TGCGCCAGCAGCCGCGAAACAGGGGGCTATGGCTACACCTTC	CASSRETGGYGYTF
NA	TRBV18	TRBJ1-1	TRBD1	TGTGCCAGCTCACCCCCGGTAGGGAGACAGGGGGCTAGTGAAGCTTTCTTT	CASSPPVGRQGASEAFF
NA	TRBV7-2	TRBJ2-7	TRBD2	TGTGCCAGCAGTCGAACCGGGACTAGCGTCCGCGAGCAGTACTTC	CASSRTGTSVREQYF
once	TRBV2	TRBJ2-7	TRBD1	TGTGCCAGCAACCCGGGACAGGGAATCAAGGACGAGCAGTACTTC	CASNPGQGIKDEQYF
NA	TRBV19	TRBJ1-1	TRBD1	TGTGCCAGTAGGCCTGGACAGGACGGAAGAACTGAAGCTTTCTTT	CASRPGQDGRTEAFF
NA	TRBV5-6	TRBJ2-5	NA	TGTGCCAGCAGCTTGTGGGGTCGCGAGACCCAGTACTTC	CASSLWGRETQYF
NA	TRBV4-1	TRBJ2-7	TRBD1	TGCGCCAGCAGCCTGAGACAGGGGGAGAACTACGAGCGGTACTTC	CASSLRQGENYERYF
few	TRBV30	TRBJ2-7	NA	TGTGCCTGGAGCTTGGAGGGCTCCTACGAGCAGTACTTC	CAWSLEGSYEQYF
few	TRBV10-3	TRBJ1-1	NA	TGTGCCACCAGACGGAGGGAAATGAACACTGAAGCTTTCTTT	CATRRREMNTEAFF
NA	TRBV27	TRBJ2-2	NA	TGTGCCAACCGGGACTCCAACACCGGGGAGCTGTTTTTT	CANRDSNTGELFF
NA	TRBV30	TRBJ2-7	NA	TGTGCCTCCCAAGGGGTTCAGCAGTACTTC	CASQGVQQYF
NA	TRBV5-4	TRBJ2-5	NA	TGTGCCAGCAGCCAAGATAAGGGGAGTGCGGGCCAAGAGACCCAGTACTTC	CASSQDKGSAGQETQYF
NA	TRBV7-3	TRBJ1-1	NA	TGTGCCAGCAGCTCCCGGACGAACACTGAAGCTTTCTTT	CASSSRTNTEAFF
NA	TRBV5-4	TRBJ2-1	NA	TGTGCCAGCAGCCCCTTGGCGACTCCCTACAATGAGCAGTTCTTC	CASSPLATPYNEQFF
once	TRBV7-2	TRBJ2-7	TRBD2	TGTGCCAGCAGCTTAGTTAGCGGGACCTACGAGCAGTACTTC	CASSLVSGTYEQYF
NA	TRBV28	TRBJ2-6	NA	TGTGCCAGCAGGGGGTCCTCTGGGGCCAACGTCCTGACTTTC	CASRGSSGANVLTF
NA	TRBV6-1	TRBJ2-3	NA	TGTGCCAGCTCAGGGAGCACAGATACGCAGTATTTT	CASSGSTDTQYF
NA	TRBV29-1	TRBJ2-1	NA	TGCAGCGTTGAAGGATTAGCGGAATACAATGAGCAGTTCTTC	CSVEGLAEYNEQFF
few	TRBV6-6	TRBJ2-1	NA	TGTGCCAGCAGTTACGTCCAGGGCTCCTACAATGAGCAGTTCTTC	CASSYVQGSYNEQFF